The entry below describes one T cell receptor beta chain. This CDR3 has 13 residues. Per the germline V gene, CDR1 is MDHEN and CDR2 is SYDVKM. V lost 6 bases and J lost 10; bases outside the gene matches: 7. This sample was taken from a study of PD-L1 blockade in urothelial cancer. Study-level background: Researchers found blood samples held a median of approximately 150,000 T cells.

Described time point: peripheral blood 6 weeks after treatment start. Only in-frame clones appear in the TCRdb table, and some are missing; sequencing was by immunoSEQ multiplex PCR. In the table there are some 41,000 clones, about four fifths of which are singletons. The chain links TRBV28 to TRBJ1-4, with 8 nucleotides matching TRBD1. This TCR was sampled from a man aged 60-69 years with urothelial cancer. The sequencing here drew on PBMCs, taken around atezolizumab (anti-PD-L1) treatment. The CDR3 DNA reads TGTGCCAGCAGGCCTACAGGGGGAGCAAAACTGTTTTTT. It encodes CASRPTGGAKLFF.